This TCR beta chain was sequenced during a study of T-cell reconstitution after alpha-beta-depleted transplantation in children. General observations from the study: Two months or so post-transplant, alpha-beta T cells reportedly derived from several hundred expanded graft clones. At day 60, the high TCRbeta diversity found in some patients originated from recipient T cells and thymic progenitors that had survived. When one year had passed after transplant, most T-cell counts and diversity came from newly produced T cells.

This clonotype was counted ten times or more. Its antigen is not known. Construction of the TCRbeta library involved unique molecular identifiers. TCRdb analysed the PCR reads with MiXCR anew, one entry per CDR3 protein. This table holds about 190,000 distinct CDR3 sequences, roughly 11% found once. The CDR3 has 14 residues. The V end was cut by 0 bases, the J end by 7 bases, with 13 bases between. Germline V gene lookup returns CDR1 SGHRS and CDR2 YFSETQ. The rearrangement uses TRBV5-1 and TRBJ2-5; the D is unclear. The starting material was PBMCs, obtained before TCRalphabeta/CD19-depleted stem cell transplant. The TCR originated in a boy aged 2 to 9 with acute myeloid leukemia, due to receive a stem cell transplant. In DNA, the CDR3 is TGCGCCAGCAGCTTGGTCGAAGGCGGATTGACCCAGTACTTC. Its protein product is CASSLVEGGLTQYF. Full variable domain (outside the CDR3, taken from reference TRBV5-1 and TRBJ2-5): KAGVTQTPRYLIKTRGQQVTLSCSPISGHRSVSWYQQTPGQGLQFLFEYFSETQRNKGNFPGRFSGRQFSNSRSEMNVSTLELGDSALYLCASSLVEGGLTQYFGPGTRLLVL.